The 27 T cell receptor beta chains below come from one sample, sequenced in a study of cytomegalovirus exposure and HLA in healthy donors. The PCR was carried out with 60 Vbeta primers and 13 Jbeta primers. Data came from immunoSEQ multiplex PCR; TCRdb stores just in-frame clones and leaves some out. The table has roughly 100,000 clones, more than 70% seen once. The sequencing input was PBMCs. The receptors were sampled from a man aged 25 to 40 in good health and CMV-seronegative.

This clone was recorded once. The chain combines TRBV2 with TRBJ2-7; maybe TRBD1 (6 bases). CDR3 length: 13 residues. Trimming cost V 8 bases and J 3 bases, with 14 bases left between them. Germline V gene data show CDR1 as SNHLY and CDR2 as FYNNEI. This CDR3 is CASSSQGGYEQYF. In DNA, the CDR3 is TGTGCCAGCTCGTCACAGGGCGGCTACGAGCAGTACTTC.

V is TRBV28 and J is TRBJ2-7, with D unresolved. The CDR3 runs to 12 residues. Germline V gene sequence: CDR1 MDHEN, CDR2 SYDVKM. Trimming stripped 5 bases from V and 3 bases from J, with 8 bases between. DNA of the CDR3: TGTGCCAGCAGTCCCCCACACTACGAGCAGTACTTC. It specifies CASSPPHYEQYF.

This clone was detected a few times. V gene TRBV6-1 combines with J gene TRBJ2-7; D gene unclear. The V end lost 6 bases, the J end lost 9 bases, and 15 bases lay between the germline ends. Looked up from germline, CDR1 is MNHNS and CDR2 is SASEGT. The CDR3 spans 12 residues. This chain's CDR3 is CASSEAASSQYF. The CDR3 DNA is TGTGCCAGCAGCGAGGCAGCCTCGTCGCAGTACTTC.

The rearrangement links TRBV7-9 to TRBJ2-1; the match to TRBD1 covers 7 bases. J lost 9 bases, V lost 5 bases, and 7 bases had no gene match. Germline lookup yields CDR1 SEHNR and CDR2 FQNEAQ (reference sequence). This CDR3 comprises 13 residues. The CDR3 coding sequence is TGTGCCAGCAGCACTCGACAGGGAGCTGAGCAGTTCTTC. Translated, it gives CASSTRQGAEQFF.

CDR3 loop: CASSLPPVSNYGYTF. For the CDR3, the DNA is TGCGCCAGCAGCTTGCCCCCAGTATCTAACTATGGCTACACCTTC. The V gene is TRBV5-1, the J gene TRBJ1-2, with unresolved D. Trimming removed 1 base from V and 0 bases from J, with 10 bases in between. The CDR3 runs 15 residues. Germline V gene lookup returns CDR1 SGHRS and CDR2 YFSETQ.

For this clone: The CDR3 does not end in the conserved phenylalanine or tryptophan, so this is likely a read error. The DNA is left out, because the CDR3 cannot be placed on it with certainty; the CDR3 is given as TCRdb lists it. V usage is TRBV6-1 and J usage is TRBJ1-2; the table's D call of TRBD1 was not tested on the DNA. The CDR3 extends over 9 residues, inclusive of both ends. CDR1 and CDR2 from the germline V gene are MNHNS and SASEGT. The CDR3 loop is CASSEVYRE.

The chain uses TRBV19 and TRBJ2-2, with 7 bases identical to TRBD2. The CDR3 totals 17 residues. The V segment lost 0 bases and the J segment 1 base; nucleotides outside the gene matches: 5. Germline V gene sequence: CDR1 LNHDA, CDR2 SQIVND (reference sequence). The DNA of the CDR3 is TGTGCCAGTAGTATAGACCTCGGGAGGAGGAACACCGGGGAGCTGTTTTTT. The encoded protein is CASSIDLGRRNTGELFF.

The genes are TRBV10-3 and TRBJ1-5; 12 nucleotides agree with TRBD1. This CDR3 spans 16 amino acids. Germline V gives CDR1 ENHRY, CDR2 SYGVKD. Trimming took 4 bases from V and 9 from J; bases not matched to a gene: 10. CDR3 DNA sequence: TGTGCCATCAGTGGTCCGGGACAGGGGGCCGGTGGGCCCCAGCATTTT. The encoded protein is CAISGPGQGAGGPQHF.

This chain uses TRBV9 with TRBJ1-4; D is possibly TRBD1 (5 bases). The CDR3 has 15 amino acids. Trimming pared 0 bases from V and 2 bases from J, leaving 8 bases between. The germline CDR1 and CDR2 sequences are SGDLS and YYNGEE. Written as DNA, the CDR3 is TGTGCCAGCAGCGTAGCCTCAGGGACTAATGAAAAACTGTTTTTT. This gives the protein CASSVASGTNEKLFF.

The CDR3 nucleotides read TGTGCCAGCAGCTTAGGCCTCCGCGGGAGGGCCCCCTACAATGAGCAGTTCTTC. Protein product: CASSLGLRGRAPYNEQFF. This chain uses TRBV7-2 with TRBJ2-1, with 9 bases matching TRBD2. The CDR3 sequence is 18 residues long. The V gene end was trimmed by 1 base and the J gene end by 2 bases; junction bases not matched to a gene: 9. Germline loops: CDR1 SGHTA, CDR2 FQGNSA.

For the CDR3, the DNA is TGTGCCAGCAGCGACTTCCCCGGGGAGACCCAGTACTTC. It encodes CASSDFPGETQYF. The chain has TRBV13 and TRBJ2-5, with D uncertain. CDR3 length: 13 residues. Trimming took 5 bases from V and 5 from J, leaving 12 bases between them. Germline CDR1 is PRHDT and CDR2 is FYEKMQ (reference sequence).

The chain carries TRBV29-1 and TRBJ2-1, with TRBD1 matching over 8 bases. This CDR3 region has 13 residues. The junction had 6 bases not matched to a gene; V was cut back by 2 bases and J by 9 bases. Germline V CDR1 and CDR2: SQVTM, ANQGSEA. The CDR3, as DNA: TGCAGCGTTGAACGGCAGGGGGCCACTGAGCAGTTCTTC. This sequence encodes CSVERQGATEQFF.

This sequence joins TRBV2 and TRBJ1-4; unclear D gene. This CDR3 region has 14 residues. The V gene's germline CDR1 is SNHLY and CDR2 FYNNEI. Trimming took off 6 bases at V and 4 bases at J, with 12 bases between the two ends. This CDR3 reads CASSSSEGNEKLFF. The CDR3 DNA follows: TGTGCCAGCAGCTCCAGTGAGGGTAATGAAAAACTGTTTTTT.

V usage is TRBV2 and J usage is TRBJ2-2; 7 positions match TRBD1. J was trimmed by 2 bases and V by 4 bases; bases with no gene match: 7. This CDR3 is 16 amino acids long. Germline CDR1 and CDR2: SNHLY and FYNNEI. This CDR3 is CASSGPYRGNTGELFF. Written as DNA, the CDR3 is TGTGCCAGCAGTGGCCCCTACAGGGGCAACACCGGGGAGCTGTTTTTT.

This rearrangement joins TRBV15 to TRBJ2-7; D is possibly TRBD2 (5 bases). The V gene's germline CDR1 is LNHNV and CDR2 YYDKDF (reference sequence). V was trimmed by 8 bases and J by 1 base, leaving 9 bases between them. The CDR3 loop spans 12 amino acids. The DNA of the CDR3 is TGTGCCACCGGACTCAGTTCCTACGAGCAGTACTTC. This encodes CATGLSSYEQYF. The entire variable domain, with the rest obtained from reference TRBV15 and TRBJ2-7, is as follows: DAMVIQNPRYQVTQFGKPVTLSCSQTLNHNVMYWYQQKSSQAPKLLFHYYDKDFNNEADTPDNFQSRRPNTSFCFLDIRSPGLGDTAMYLCATGLSSYEQYFGPGTRLTVT.

The chain combines TRBV5-4 with TRBJ1-2, with D unresolved. V was pared by 4 bases and J by 5 bases, with 12 bases between. The CDR3 is 13 residues long. The germline gives CDR1 SGHNT, CDR2 YYREEE (reference sequence). The CDR3 DNA follows: TGTGCCAGCAGCCCGCGGGTCCATTATGGCTACACCTTC. Protein: CASSPRVHYGYTF. Full variable domain (outside the CDR3, taken from reference TRBV5-4 and TRBJ1-2): ETGVTQSPTHLIKTRGQQVTLRCSSQSGHNTVSWYQQALGQGPQFIFQYYREEENGRGNFPPRFSGLQFPNYSSELNVNALELDDSALYLCASSPRVHYGYTFGSGTRLTVV.

The rearrangement joins TRBV6-5 to TRBJ2-2; D is possibly TRBD1 (6 bases). Trimming pared 6 bases from V and 1 base from J, leaving 9 bases between. The CDR3 consists of 14 residues. The germline V gene encodes CDR1 MNHEY and CDR2 SVGAGI. CDR3 loop: CASSRTENTGELFF. For the CDR3, the DNA is TGTGCCAGCAGCCGGACAGAGAACACCGGGGAGCTGTTTTTT.

This clone came up a few times. This chain joins TRBV4-3 and TRBJ2-3, with D possibly matching TRBD1 (6 bases). This CDR3 region has 15 residues. Germline V gene sequence: CDR1 LGHNA, CDR2 YSLEER. The V and J ends lost 4 bases and 2 bases respectively, with 13 bases between them. CDR3 sequence: CASSLSNRDTDTQYF. In nucleotides, the CDR3 is TGCGCCAGCAGCCTAAGTAACAGGGACACAGATACGCAGTATTTT.

The chain uses TRBV28 and TRBJ1-4; tentatively, D is TRBD1 (5 bases). The germline V gene has CDR1 MDHEN and CDR2 SYDVKM. The CDR3 loop spans 15 amino acids. V lost 0 bases to trimming and J lost 10 bases, with 15 bases between them. The CDR3 nucleotides are TGTGCCAGCAGTTTATGGGAACAGGCGATGGGAAAACTGTTTTTT. It encodes CASSLWEQAMGKLFF. The full variable domain, in which reference TRBV28 and TRBJ1-4 provide the parts outside the CDR3, is DVKVTQSSRYLVKRTGEKVFLECVQDMDHENMFWYRQDPGLGLRLIYFSYDVKMKEKGDIPEGYSVSREKKERFSLILESASTNQTSMYLCASSLWEQAMGKLFFGSGTQLSVL.

To note about this clone: The sample carries other DNA sequences with the same CDR3. This chain joins TRBV5-1 and TRBJ1-3; D ambiguous. This CDR3 comprises 15 residues. V was pared by 2 bases and J by 0 bases, with 9 bases between. The V gene's germline CDR1 is SGHRS and CDR2 YFSETQ. CDR3 amino acids: CASSLNSHSGNTIYF. DNA of the CDR3: TGCGCCAGCAGCTTAAACAGTCACTCTGGAAACACCATATATTTT.

The CDR3 protein is CASSQFLFRGPTQPQHF. Here the CDR3 DNA reads TGCGCCAGCAGTCAATTCTTATTTAGAGGTCCCACTCAGCCCCAGCATTTT. This rearrangement joins TRBV23-1 to TRBJ1-5; D is unresolved. TRBV23-1 qualifies as an ORF whose function is uncertain. Trimming pared 1 base from V and 6 bases from J, leaving 19 bases between. The CDR3 is 17 amino acids.

The V gene is TRBV4-1, the J gene TRBJ2-4, with D possibly matching TRBD1 (5 bases). Deletions cut 1 base from V and 8 bases from J, with 18 bases between. This CDR3 is built from 16 residues. The V gene's germline CDR1 is MGHRA and CDR2 YSYEKL. The CDR3 loop reads CASSQVKGIVRDIQYF. The CDR3 DNA is TGCGCCAGCAGCCAAGTTAAGGGGATAGTCAGGGACATTCAGTACTTC.

V gene TRBV7-2 combines with J gene TRBJ2-5; 14 nucleotides line up with TRBD2. From germline, CDR1 is SGHTA and CDR2 FQGNSA. The V and J ends lost 5 bases and 5 bases, in that order; junction bases with no gene match: 4. CDR3 length equals 15 residues. For the CDR3, the DNA is TGTGCCAGCAGCCAGACTAGCGGGAGGGGGGAGACCCAGTACTTC. Amino acids: CASSQTSGRGETQYF. Filled out from reference TRBV7-2 and TRBJ2-5, the complete variable domain reads GAGVSQSPSNKVTEKGKDVELRCDPISGHTALYWYRQSLGQGLEFLIYFQGNSAPDKSGLPSDRFSAERTGGSVSTLTIQRTQQEDSAVYLCASSQTSGRGETQYFGPGTRLLVL.

The V gene is TRBV30, the J gene TRBJ1-1; TRBD1 agrees at 7 bases. The germline CDR1 and CDR2 sequences are GTSNPN and SVGIG (reference sequence). CDR3 length: 16 residues. The trim removed 2 bases at V and 4 bases at J, leaving 13 bases unmatched. CDR3 in amino acids: CAWSKQGRGFGTEAFF. In DNA, the CDR3 is TGTGCCTGGAGTAAACAGGGGCGGGGATTTGGCACTGAAGCTTTCTTT.

V gene TRBV7-9 combines with J gene TRBJ1-5; D unresolved. Germline V gives CDR1 SEHNR, CDR2 FQNEAQ (reference sequence). Trimming removed 3 bases at V and 2 bases at J, with 8 bases between. The CDR3 runs to 14 residues. The DNA of the CDR3 is TGTGCCAGCAGCTTTGTAGGAGGCAATCAGCCCCAGCATTTT. It specifies CASSFVGGNQPQHF.

J is TRBJ2-2 and V is TRBV7-9, with TRBD1 matching over 9 bases. CDR1 is SEHNR, CDR2 FQNEAQ, per germline (reference sequence). V dropped 9 bases and J dropped 2; count of bases not matched to a gene: 7. This CDR3 region has 15 residues. CDR3 in amino acids: CASDLGQGNTGELFF. CDR3 coding DNA: TGTGCCAGTGACCTGGGACAGGGTAACACCGGGGAGCTGTTTTTT.

This clone has more than one count but fewer than ten. The chain combines TRBV7-8 with TRBJ2-1, with D tentatively TRBD2 (6 bases). Germline loops: CDR1 SGHVS, CDR2 FQNEAQ. The germline V and J ends were trimmed by 0 bases and 10 bases, with 10 bases remaining between them. This CDR3 comprises 13 residues. The CDR3 DNA sequence: TGTGCCAGCAGCTTAGCGTCCCGGGAGGAGCAGTTCTTC. Encoded protein: CASSLASREEQFF.